The 16 T cell receptor beta chains below come from one sample, sequenced in a study of blood T cell repertoires in COVID-19 (dated by TCRdb to the early 2020s). The library was produced with the immunoSEQ multiplex PCR assay. The immuneACCESS repertoire file appears here via TCRdb, limited to in-frame rearrangements. These files lack a portion of the clones; in checked studies, under half of the deficit traces to unresolved V genes, and the cause of the others is not known. The sample table holds 180,000 or so clones, of which 82% were seen once. Over 7.5% of the sample is in the top ten clones. Source material: peripheral blood. These receptors were taken from a woman aged 65 to 85 with acute or convalescent COVID-19.

The J gene is TRBJ2-1, the V gene TRBV12-3 or TRBV12-4, with 7 bases aligning to TRBD1. CDR3 length equals 13 residues. V dropped 5 bases and J dropped 8; count of bases not matched to a gene: 6. Written as DNA, the CDR3 is TGTGCCAGCAGTCACTCCGGACAGGATGAGCAGTTCTTC. It is translated as CASSHSGQDEQFF.

This sequence joins TRBV6-6 and TRBJ1-5; D not resolved. The V end was cut by 2 bases, the J end by 10 bases, with 9 bases between. The CDR3 totals 12 residues. Germline lookup yields CDR1 MNHNY and CDR2 SVGAGI (reference sequence). CDR3 nucleotides: TGTGCCAGCAGTTACGGCCAAATTCCCCAGCATTTT. It translates to CASSYGQIPQHF.

The chain couples TRBV6-2 or TRBV6-3 to TRBJ1-5; D is ambiguous. The germline V gene encodes CDR1 MNHEY and CDR2 SVGEGT. Trimming took off 2 bases at V and 6 bases at J, with 11 bases between the two ends. The CDR3 spans 14 residues. CDR3 sequence (DNA): TGTGCCAGCAGTTACGGGAGAGAAGGTCAGCCCCAGCATTTT. It codes for CASSYGREGQPQHF.

CDR3 region: CASSHAGFGQPQHF. For the CDR3, the DNA is TGTGCCAGCAGCCATGCAGGGTTTGGTCAGCCCCAGCATTTT. The rearrangement links TRBV3-1 (or the pseudogene TRBV3-2) to TRBJ1-5; D is possibly TRBD1 (5 bases). Trimming took off 3 bases at V and 6 bases at J, with 12 bases between the two ends. This CDR3 comprises 14 residues. Germline loops: CDR1 LGHDT, CDR2 YNNKEL (reference sequence).

The chain combines TRBV28 with TRBJ2-1, with D perhaps TRBD2 (7 bases). V lost 1 base to trimming and J lost 10 bases, with 14 bases between them. Germline V gives CDR1 MDHEN, CDR2 SYDVKM. This CDR3 contains 14 residues. Here the CDR3 reads CASSLYGGGGEQFF. The CDR3, as DNA: TGTGCCAGCAGTTTATATGGGGGAGGGGGAGAGCAGTTCTTC. The variable domain in full, completed from reference TRBV28 and TRBJ2-1, reads DVKVTQSSRYLVKRTGEKVFLECVQDMDHENMFWYRQDPGLGLRLIYFSYDVKMKEKGDIPEGYSVSREKKERFSLILESASTNQTSMYLCASSLYGGGGEQFFGPGTRLTVL.

This chain connects TRBV4-3 to TRBJ2-3; the match to TRBD2 covers 10 bases. CDR3 size: 17 residues. CDR1 and CDR2 from the germline V gene are LGHNA and YSLEER. With 1 base clipped from V and 3 bases from J, the junction kept 7 bases outside the gene matches. The CDR3 region is CASSQVLAGGRTDTQYF. The CDR3 coding sequence is TGCGCCAGCAGCCAAGTCTTAGCGGGGGGTCGAACAGATACGCAGTATTTT.

This sequence joins TRBV28 and TRBJ2-3; D call uncertain. Germline V gene lookup returns CDR1 MDHEN and CDR2 SYDVKM. Trimming took off 4 bases at V and 1 base at J, with 3 bases between the two ends. The CDR3 spans 12 residues. The CDR3 region has the DNA TGTGCCAGCAGTTCAGGCACAGATACGCAGTATTTT. This translates into CASSSGTDTQYF.

The gene calls are TRBV7-9 and TRBJ2-3, with TRBD1 matching 7 bases. The germline V gene encodes CDR1 SEHNR and CDR2 FQNEAQ (reference sequence). V lost 5 bases to trimming and J lost 0 bases; unmatched junction nucleotides: 5. This CDR3 has 15 residues. Here the CDR3 DNA reads TGTGCCAGCAGCCCGGGACAGTTTAGCACAGATACGCAGTATTTT. This gives the protein CASSPGQFSTDTQYF. Variable domain in full (rest from reference TRBV7-9 and TRBJ2-3): DTGVSQNPRHKITKRGQNVTFRCDPISEHNRLYWYRQTLGQGPEFLTYFQNEAQLEKSRLLSDRFSAERPKGSFSTLEIQRTEQGDSAMYLCASSPGQFSTDTQYFGPGTRLTVL.

The V gene is TRBV6-6, the J gene TRBJ2-3, with TRBD1 identical over 8 bases. The CDR3 runs 16 residues. J lost 3 bases, V lost 4 bases, and 9 bases had no gene match. Germline V CDR1 and CDR2: MNHNY, SVGAGI (reference sequence). The DNA of the CDR3 is TGTGCCAGCAGTTCTTGGACAGGGCCTGAGACAGATACGCAGTATTTT. This gives the protein CASSSWTGPETDTQYF.

The chain uses TRBV2 and TRBJ2-1, with D tentatively TRBD2 (5 bases). This CDR3 contains 15 residues. The germline V gene has CDR1 SNHLY and CDR2 FYNNEI. Trimming shortened V by 0 bases and J by 7 bases, and 13 bases separated the two germline ends. The CDR3 region has the DNA TGTGCCAGCAGTGAAGCGGGAGTGAAGGGAAATGAGCAGTTCTTC. It yields the protein CASSEAGVKGNEQFF.

V and J are TRBV24-1 and TRBJ1-2; the match to TRBD1 covers 7 bases. The trim removed 8 bases at V and 4 bases at J, leaving 15 bases unmatched. Germline V gives CDR1 KGHDR, CDR2 SFDVKD. This CDR3 is built from 16 residues. As DNA, the CDR3 is TGTGCCACCACTAGACAGGGATGGGCTTTTGGCTATGGCTACACCTTC. Its protein product is CATTRQGWAFGYGYTF.

This rearrangement joins TRBV28 to TRBJ1-1; D gene uncertain. Germline CDR1 MDHEN, CDR2 SYDVKM. V shed 5 bases and J shed 1 base, with 8 bases lying between them. CDR3 length equals 13 residues. The CDR3 sequence: CASSISGNTEAFF. CDR3 bases: TGTGCCAGCAGTATCTCAGGGAACACTGAAGCTTTCTTT.

This rearrangement joins TRBV4-3 to TRBJ1-1; 9 bases map to TRBD1. This CDR3 region has 15 residues. CDR1 is LGHNA, CDR2 YSLEER, per germline. V shed 4 bases, J shed 6 bases, and the junction held 9 bases outside the gene matches. CDR3 nucleotides: TGCGCCAGCAGCCCACACAGGGGGCCCAATGCTGAAGCTTTCTTT. Translating it yields CASSPHRGPNAEAFF.

This chain joins TRBV28 and TRBJ2-1, with TRBD2 identical over 11 bases. The junction had 2 bases not matched to a gene; V was cut back by 5 bases and J by 5 bases. In germline, CDR1 is MDHEN, CDR2 SYDVKM. The CDR3 is 14 residues long. This chain's CDR3 is CASSLAGGDNEQFF. CDR3 coding DNA: TGTGCCAGCAGTCTAGCGGGGGGAGACAATGAGCAGTTCTTC.

The chain couples TRBV5-1 to TRBJ2-2; D might be TRBD1 (6 bases). This CDR3 has 16 residues. Germline-derived CDR1 and CDR2 are SGHRS and YFSETQ. V was clipped by 1 base and J by 5 bases, with 15 bases between them. In nucleotides, the CDR3 is TGCGCCAGCAGCTTGAACAGGGTTGAGGAAACCGGGGAGCTGTTTTTT. It specifies CASSLNRVEETGELFF.

V is TRBV2 and J is TRBJ2-1; TRBD2 aligns across 8 bases. V shed 7 bases, J shed 10 bases, and the junction held 9 bases outside the gene matches. CDR3 length: 13 residues. Germline values: CDR1 SNHLY, CDR2 FYNNEI. CDR3 amino acids: CASKTGLVNEQFF. Here the CDR3 DNA reads TGTGCCAGCAAAACGGGACTAGTGAACGAGCAGTTCTTC.